A single sample is the source of the 27 T cell receptor beta chains below, sequenced in a study of blood T cell repertoires in COVID-19. The assay was immunoSEQ multiplex PCR, and TCRdb's table has in-frame clones only and misses some. The sample holds 250,000 to 350,000 clones, around 87% seen once. The sequencing input was peripheral blood. Receptors originate from a woman aged 50 to 65 who had recovered from COVID-19.

The rearrangement joins TRBV29-1 to TRBJ2-5; a possible D gene is TRBD1 (6 bases). Germline loops: CDR1 SQVTM, CDR2 ANQGSEA. This CDR3 contains 12 residues. V lost 5 bases and J 0 bases, leaving 7 bases between the germline ends. The CDR3 DNA follows: TGCAGCGTTCAGGGGTACCAAGAGACCCAGTACTTC. Its protein is CSVQGYQETQYF.

V usage is TRBV29-1 and J usage is TRBJ1-1; 10 bases agree with TRBD1. The ends lost 4 bases at V and 8 bases at J; junction bases unmatched: 7. The CDR3 sequence is 13 residues long. CDR1 is SQVTM and CDR2 is ANQGSEA in the germline V gene. CDR3 region: CSVGGTGVIEAFF. In DNA form, the CDR3 reads TGCAGCGTTGGTGGGACAGGGGTAATCGAAGCTTTCTTT.

This chain joins TRBV28 and TRBJ1-4; D is possibly TRBD1 (5 bases). The V end was cut by 8 bases, the J end by 6 bases, with 10 bases between. This CDR3 spans 12 amino acids. Germline V CDR1 and CDR2: MDHEN, SYDVKM. The CDR3 spells CASREGDEKLFF. CDR3 in DNA: TGTGCCAGCCGAGAAGGGGATGAAAAACTGTTTTTT. Based on the CDR3 plus reference TRBV28 and TRBJ1-4, the full variable domain is DVKVTQSSRYLVKRTGEKVFLECVQDMDHENMFWYRQDPGLGLRLIYFSYDVKMKEKGDIPEGYSVSREKKERFSLILESASTNQTSMYLCASREGDEKLFFGSGTQLSVL.

V gene TRBV20-1 combines with J gene TRBJ2-1, with 11 bases identical to TRBD2. Germline V lookup: CDR1 DFQATT, CDR2 SNEGSKA (reference sequence). This CDR3 is 14 amino acids long. Trimming removed 3 bases from V and 4 bases from J; junction bases left unmatched: 2. As DNA, the CDR3 is TGCAGTGCTAGTCTAGCGGGGGGTTACAATGAGCAGTTCTTC. Its translation is CSASLAGGYNEQFF.

This chain links TRBV5-4 with TRBJ2-1; 16 bases map to TRBD2. Per the germline V gene, CDR1 is SGHNT and CDR2 is YYREEE (reference sequence). This CDR3 is built from 20 residues. The ends lost 1 base at V and 15 bases at J; junction bases unmatched: 22. In DNA form, the CDR3 reads TGTGCCAGCAGCTTGTTGTCCCTAACCGGGACTAGCGGGGGGGCGGCACCTGCGTTCTTC. It encodes CASSLLSLTGTSGGAAPAFF. Based on the CDR3 plus reference TRBV5-4 and TRBJ2-1, the full variable domain is ETGVTQSPTHLIKTRGQQVTLRCSSQSGHNTVSWYQQALGQGPQFIFQYYREEENGRGNFPPRFSGLQFPNYSSELNVNALELDDSALYLCASSLLSLTGTSGGAAPAFFGPGTRLTVL.

The rearrangement links TRBV28 to TRBJ2-7; 8 bases align to TRBD2. V was clipped by 4 bases and J by 6 bases; unmatched bases: 17. Germline V lookup: CDR1 MDHEN, CDR2 SYDVKM. CDR3 length equals 17 residues. In DNA form, the CDR3 reads TGTGCCAGCAGTTCCCGTTATAGTACTAGCGGAGCAGTCGAGCAGTACTTC. Its protein product is CASSSRYSTSGAVEQYF.

CDR3 residues: CAWGREGMPQHF. The DNA of the CDR3 is TGTGCCTGGGGACGGGAGGGTATGCCCCAGCATTTT. The V call is TRBV30, the J call TRBJ1-5; no firm D call. The CDR3 extends over 12 amino acids. The germline V and J ends were trimmed by 5 bases and 9 bases, with 14 bases remaining between them. Germline assignment: CDR1 GTSNPN and CDR2 SVGIG (reference sequence).

The rearrangement joins TRBV3-1 (or the pseudogene TRBV3-2) to TRBJ1-2; 7 bases line up with TRBD1. Germline V gene lookup returns CDR1 LGHDT and CDR2 YNNKEL (reference sequence). The CDR3 runs to 14 residues. The V gene end was trimmed by 5 bases and the J gene end by 0 bases; junction bases not matched to a gene: 3. This CDR3 reads CASSRGGANYGYTF. In nucleotides, the CDR3 is TGTGCCAGCAGCAGAGGGGGCGCTAACTATGGCTACACCTTC.

This clone was seen once. This sequence joins TRBV28 and TRBJ2-7, with D possibly being TRBD1 (5 bases). This CDR3 region has 14 residues. V was trimmed by 5 bases and J by 7 bases, leaving 18 bases between them. The germline V gene has CDR1 MDHEN and CDR2 SYDVKM. The CDR3 nucleotides are TGTGCCAGCAGTGGACCGACCAGGGTAAGGGAGCAGTACTTC. Residues: CASSGPTRVREQYF.

The gene calls are TRBV5-1 and TRBJ2-7; 9 nucleotides align to TRBD1. CDR1 and CDR2 from the germline V gene are SGHRS and YFSETQ. This CDR3 region has 17 residues. The J segment lost 3 bases and the V segment lost 2 bases, leaving 12 bases of the junction unmatched. CDR3 region: CASSFSPPGQGDYEQYF. The CDR3 DNA follows: TGCGCCAGCAGCTTTTCCCCCCCGGGACAGGGTGACTACGAGCAGTACTTC.

V and J are TRBV27 and TRBJ1-1, with 10 nucleotides matching TRBD1. The CDR3 loop spans 15 amino acids. J was trimmed by 4 bases and V by 8 bases; bases with no gene match: 10. The germline V gene has CDR1 MNHEY and CDR2 SMNVEV (reference sequence). The CDR3 loop is CASGLGDRGFTEAFF. The CDR3 DNA follows: TGTGCCAGCGGACTTGGGGACAGGGGATTCACTGAAGCTTTCTTT.

This rearrangement joins TRBV24-1 to TRBJ2-3; possible D gene TRBD2, 5 bases. In germline, CDR1 is KGHDR, CDR2 SFDVKD. The CDR3 runs to 15 residues. Trimming stripped 3 bases from V and 6 bases from J, with 15 bases between. CDR3 protein: CATSDRTDFRDTQYF. For the CDR3, the DNA is TGTGCCACCAGTGATCGGACTGATTTTCGCGATACGCAGTATTTT.

V gene TRBV2 combines with J gene TRBJ1-2; no clear D. V dropped 2 bases and J dropped 7 bases, with 11 bases sitting between them. This CDR3 is built from 13 residues. Germline V gene sequence: CDR1 SNHLY, CDR2 FYNNEI. CDR3 nucleotide sequence: TGTGCCAGCAGTGAACAAGCGTTAGTTGGCTACACCTTC. Residues: CASSEQALVGYTF.

The chain uses TRBV28 and TRBJ1-6, with D hard to call. The CDR3 has 15 amino acids. Germline V gene lookup returns CDR1 MDHEN and CDR2 SYDVKM. Trimming left V 5 bases short and J 7 bases short, with 15 bases between. CDR3 loop: CASSSFSGINSPLHF. The CDR3 DNA follows: TGTGCCAGCAGTAGCTTCTCCGGGATCAATTCACCCCTCCACTTT.

The J gene is TRBJ2-1, the V gene TRBV10-3; 9 positions match TRBD2. CDR1 ENHRY and CDR2 SYGVKD come from the germline V gene. The CDR3 runs 13 residues. V shed 8 bases, J shed 8 bases, and the junction held 7 bases outside the gene matches. The CDR3: CAIRREGRDEQFF. Here the CDR3 DNA reads TGTGCCATCCGGCGGGAGGGCCGGGATGAGCAGTTCTTC.

The chain is built from TRBV28 and TRBJ1-5; no definite D call. The CDR3 totals 15 residues. Between the trimmed V and J ends, which lost 1 base and 3 bases, there was a span of 10 bases. The germline gives CDR1 MDHEN, CDR2 SYDVKM. CDR3 protein: CASSLSPGLNQPQHF. CDR3 sequence (DNA): TGTGCCAGCAGTTTATCCCCCGGTCTCAATCAGCCCCAGCATTTT.

This clone has a single count. The gene calls are TRBV27 and TRBJ2-5; 15 positions agree with TRBD2. CDR3 size: 17 residues. V dropped 5 bases and J dropped 4; count of bases not matched to a gene: 8. CDR1 MNHEY and CDR2 SMNVEV come from the germline V gene (reference sequence). As DNA, the CDR3 is TGTGCCAGCAGTAGGGGGACTAGCGGGAGGTATGGAGAGACCCAGTACTTC. Its translation is CASSRGTSGRYGETQYF.

This sequence joins TRBV9 and TRBJ1-1; TRBD1 is a possible D gene (6 bases). The CDR3 loop spans 15 amino acids. V gave up 2 bases and J gave up 0 bases, with 11 bases separating them. The germline CDR1 and CDR2 sequences are SGDLS and YYNGEE. CDR3 coding DNA: TGTGCCAGCAGCGTTCAGGGGAACCTGAACACTGAAGCTTTCTTT. This gives the protein CASSVQGNLNTEAFF.

A single count supports this clone. This rearrangement joins TRBV9 to TRBJ2-1, with 10 bases that match TRBD2. J lost 5 bases, V lost 4 bases, and 6 bases had no gene match. The CDR3 consists of 15 residues. CDR1 is SGDLS, CDR2 YYNGEE, per germline. The CDR3 bases are TGTGCCAGCAGCACCGGACTAGCGGATAACAATGAGCAGTTCTTC. Its protein is CASSTGLADNNEQFF.

In nucleotides, the CDR3 is TGCAGTGCCCCCACCAGCTATGGCTACACCTTC. The encoded protein is CSAPTSYGYTF. The genes are TRBV20-1 and TRBJ1-2, with D unresolved. CDR3 length equals 11 residues. CDR1 and CDR2 from the germline V gene are DFQATT and SNEGSKA (reference sequence). With 6 bases removed from V and 4 bases from J, the gap between germline ends came to 9 bases.

V is TRBV28 and J is TRBJ2-5; D gene unclear. V lost 1 base and J 2 bases, leaving 8 bases between the germline ends. CDR1 and CDR2 from the germline V gene are MDHEN and SYDVKM. The CDR3 spans 14 residues. The CDR3 bases are TGTGCCAGCAGTTTATCTTGGCTGCAAGAGACCCAGTACTTC. It translates to CASSLSWLQETQYF.

The chain recombines TRBV19 with TRBJ1-2; TRBD1 agrees at 7 bases. Germline CDR1 reads LNHDA; CDR2 reads SQIVND (reference sequence). Germline trimming cut 3 bases from V and 3 bases from J; bases unmatched to any gene: 1. This CDR3 has 13 residues. CDR3 bases: TGTGCCAGTAGTATGAGGGGGCACTATGGCTACACCTTC. Translation gives CASSMRGHYGYTF.

V is TRBV28 and J is TRBJ2-3; D possibly corresponds to TRBD2 (6 bases). The germline CDR1 and CDR2 sequences are MDHEN and SYDVKM. V gave up 8 bases and J gave up 9 bases, with 15 bases separating them. CDR3 length equals 12 residues. Here the CDR3 DNA reads TGTGCCAGCGCATACCGCGGGATAACGCAGTATTTT. Translation: CASAYRGITQYF.

The chain has TRBV6-6 and TRBJ1-1; D call uncertain. Trimming pared 7 bases from V and 0 bases from J, leaving 18 bases between. The CDR3 covers 16 residues. Germline V gene lookup returns CDR1 MNHNY and CDR2 SVGAGI (reference sequence). CDR3 amino acids: CASKKGGIRMNTEAFF. The DNA of the CDR3 is TGTGCCAGCAAAAAGGGAGGAATAAGGATGAACACTGAAGCTTTCTTT.

This chain connects TRBV30 to TRBJ1-6; D perhaps matches TRBD1 (5 bases). V was shortened by 3 bases and J by 2 bases, with 14 bases between the two germline ends. The CDR3 has 16 amino acids. CDR1 and CDR2 from the germline V gene are GTSNPN and SVGIG (reference sequence). CDR3 sequence (DNA): TGTGCCTGGAGGGTCAGGGAATCTACCTATAATTCACCCCTCCACTTT. Its protein product is CAWRVRESTYNSPLHF.

The chain recombines TRBV2 with TRBJ2-3; D gene unclear. Per germline, CDR1 SNHLY and CDR2 FYNNEI. The CDR3 is made up of 11 amino acids. V lost 6 bases to trimming and J lost 2 bases, with 3 bases between them. CDR3 protein: CASSSTDTQYF. CDR3 in DNA: TGTGCCAGCAGCTCCACAGATACGCAGTATTTT.

The chain links TRBV2 to TRBJ2-7; 10 nucleotides match TRBD1. The V and J ends lost 6 bases and 6 bases, in that order; junction bases with no gene match: 11. Germline V gives CDR1 SNHLY, CDR2 FYNNEI. The CDR3 contains 15 residues. CDR3 coding DNA: TGTGCCAGCAGCCCCAGGGGACAGGGGTTTGGCGAGCAGTACTTC. Amino acid sequence: CASSPRGQGFGEQYF.